The 7 T cell receptor beta chains given below trace back to one sample, sequenced in a study of cytomegalovirus exposure and HLA in healthy donors (dated by TCRdb to between 2016 and 2019). Preparation of the library involved the immunoSEQ multiplex PCR assay. For the multiplex PCR, a mixture combining 60 forward primers for TCR Vbeta segments and 13 reverse primers for TCR Jbeta segments was used. TCRdb re-hosts the immuneACCESS table, in-frame sequences only. Its copies lack some clones; in the studies checked, an unresolved V gene accounts for under half of them, and the cause for the rest is not known. The sample contains approximately 70,000 clones, about 79% of them found a single time. The ten biggest clones cover about 8.3% of the sample. Sequencing used PBMCs. All receptors derive from a man in his 60s in good health and CMV-seropositive.

The chain has TRBV29-1 and TRBJ1-2, with 9 bases aligning to TRBD1. The V gene end was trimmed by 5 bases and the J gene end by 8 bases; junction bases not matched to a gene: 9. Germline values: CDR1 SQVTM, CDR2 ANQGSEA. The CDR3 has 13 residues. The DNA of the CDR3 is TGCAGCGTTACCGAACAGGGGGCGCGAGGCTACACCTTC. Its translation is CSVTEQGARGYTF.

The chain recombines TRBV29-1 with TRBJ2-4; TRBD1 is a possible D gene (6 bases). This CDR3 has 16 residues. The V and J ends lost 5 bases and 2 bases respectively, with 19 bases between them. CDR1 and CDR2 (germline): SQVTM, ANQGSEA. Written as DNA, the CDR3 is TGCAGCGTTCGGACAGTCCCCCCCGTGACCAAAAACATTCAGTACTTC. Translated, it gives CSVRTVPPVTKNIQYF.

The chain links TRBV27 to TRBJ2-3, with 7 nucleotides matching TRBD1. Germline assignment: CDR1 MNHEY and CDR2 SMNVEV (reference sequence). The CDR3 is made up of 15 amino acids. V lost 1 base and J lost 4; bases outside the gene matches: 5. DNA for the CDR3: TGTGCCAGCAGTTTATTAGAGGGGGCAGCAGATACGCAGTATTTT. This codes for CASSLLEGAADTQYF.

The chain joins TRBV7-2 to TRBJ2-5; D remains ambiguous. Trimming removed 3 bases at V and 5 bases at J, with 4 bases between. The CDR3 contains 11 residues. CDR1 is SGHTA, CDR2 FQGNSA, per germline. The CDR3 region has the DNA TGTGCCAGCAGCTTCGGGGAGACCCAGTACTTC. The encoded protein is CASSFGETQYF.

The rearrangement uses TRBV19 and TRBJ1-1; a possible D gene is TRBD1 (6 bases). Trimming left V 5 bases short and J 1 base short, with 11 bases between. This CDR3 has 14 residues. CDR1 is LNHDA and CDR2 is SQIVND in the germline V gene (reference sequence). CDR3 sequence (DNA): TGTGCCAGTAGTTCTCGGACAGCGAACACTGAAGCTTTCTTT. This sequence encodes CASSSRTANTEAFF.

The chain employs TRBV6-5 and TRBJ2-1, with 11 nucleotides matching TRBD2. From germline, CDR1 is MNHEY and CDR2 SVGAGI. V shed 0 bases, J shed 3 bases, and the junction held 1 base outside the gene matches. This CDR3 is 16 amino acids long. The CDR3 loop reads CASSYSTSGDYNEQFF. CDR3 sequence (DNA): TGTGCCAGCAGTTACTCGACTAGCGGGGACTACAATGAGCAGTTCTTC.

DNA for the CDR3: TGTGCCAGCAGCGCCGAAGCTGATACGCAGTATTTT. It yields the protein CASSAEADTQYF. This chain links TRBV9 with TRBJ2-3; D is undetermined. This CDR3 has 12 amino acids. V lost 3 bases to trimming and J lost 6 bases, with 8 bases between them. CDR1 and CDR2 (germline): SGDLS, YYNGEE.